This TCR beta chain appears in the sequencing data of a study of CD8 T cells in ankylosing spondylitis. Study observations and caveats: There were earlier reports of some motif variants in reactive arthritis synovial fluid and blood. Disease-linked clones were found to be CD8+ and relatively rare in peripheral blood.

CDR3 length: 11 amino acids. The V end was cut by 0 bases, the J end by 10 bases, with 4 bases between. With molecular barcodes, quantitative 5'-RACE was used to make the TCR beta libraries. MiXCR, run by TCRdb on the 5' RACE reads, gives a single entry per CDR3 protein. This sample yields some 340,000 distinct CDR3 sequences, of which roughly 14% are seen a single time; approximately 1% belongs to the top ten. This clonotype was recorded a few times. The target antigen is unknown. The chain has TRBV12-3 or TRBV12-4 and TRBJ2-4; D is unclear. The sample taken for sequencing was blood, either unsorted or a sorted T cell fraction (not recorded which). This sequence originates from a male donor with ankylosing spondylitis or in good health (not recorded which). CDR3 sequence (DNA): TGTGCCAGCAGTTTAGCCTTAATTCAGTACTTC. It translates to CASSLALIQYF.